Listed here are 3 T cell receptor beta chains from one sample, sequenced in a study of blood T cell repertoires in COVID-19 (dated by TCRdb to between 2020 and 2021). Receptor amplification or capture employed the immunoSEQ multiplex PCR assay. TCRdb stores this immuneACCESS table with in-frame sequences only. Part of the clones is absent; in the studies checked, under half of the shortfall reflects unresolved V genes, and no reason is known for the rest. Counted in this sample were approximately 290,000 clones; 80% to 90% of them appeared once. 4.3% of the sample goes to the ten largest clones. Material for sequencing was PBMCs or T cells enriched from blood (not recorded which). All receptors come from a young woman who had recovered from COVID-19.

The rearrangement links TRBV7-8 to TRBJ1-2, with D perhaps matching TRBD1 (5 bases). Trimming pared 2 bases from V and 6 bases from J, leaving 19 bases between. This CDR3 has 16 residues. Germline CDR1 SGHVS, CDR2 FQNEAQ. CDR3 amino acids: CASSLTDWGGRNGYTF. CDR3 nucleotide sequence: TGTGCCAGCAGCTTAACCGACTGGGGGGGACGGAATGGCTACACCTTC.

J is TRBJ1-4 and V is TRBV29-1, with D possibly matching TRBD1 (5 bases). The germline V and J ends were trimmed by 7 bases and 5 bases, with 14 bases remaining between them. This CDR3 is built from 13 residues. Germline CDR1 is SQVTM and CDR2 is ANQGSEA. CDR3 in DNA: TGCAGCGCCCAGGGTAATCTGAATGAAAAACTGTTTTTT. Protein sequence: CSAQGNLNEKLFF.

The chain recombines TRBV5-4 with TRBJ1-6, with D hard to call. The CDR3 has 13 amino acids. CDR1 and CDR2 from the germline V gene are SGHNT and YYREEE (reference sequence). V was cut by 0 bases and J by 8 bases, with 6 bases left in between. CDR3 loop: CASSLEQYSPLHF. The CDR3 nucleotides read TGTGCCAGCAGCTTGGAACAGTATTCACCCCTCCACTTT.